This T cell receptor (beta chain) was recovered during a study of OX40 agonist ivuxolimab in advanced cancers. Germline assignment: CDR1 SGHTS and CDR2 YDEGEE. There are 14 residues in the CDR3. Germline trimming cut 7 bases from V and 6 bases from J; bases unmatched to any gene: 10. Sequenced by immunoSEQ multiplex PCR; TCRdb stores in-frame clones only, minus some. The sample consists of around 60,000 clones, 70% to 90% of them appearing once. The sequences come from CD4+ or CD8+ T cells sorted from blood, collected in a trial of the OX40 agonist ivuxolimab. The receptor was derived from an adult with an advanced solid tumor such as melanoma, head and neck, liver or kidney cancer. The rearrangement uses TRBV5-8 and TRBJ2-1; 7 bases align to TRBD2. The CDR3 DNA follows: TGTGCCAGCCGCCGGGACTACCCGAGCAATGAGCAGTTCTTC. It specifies CASRRDYPSNEQFF.